What follows is one TCR beta chain and its context. CDR3 length: 14 residues. The junction had 11 bases not matched to a gene; V was cut back by 7 bases and J by 9 bases. Germline V gene data show CDR1 as LGHDT and CDR2 as YNNKEL (reference sequence). The sample belongs to a study of Ad26.COV2.S vaccination and SARS-CoV-2 variants. The repertoire was sequenced with immunoSEQ multiplex PCR; TCRdb's copy has only in-frame clones and lacks some. The repertoire holds more than 300,000 clones, around 89% seen once, with around 6.4% in the top ten. As to treatment: 15 to 20 received Ad26.COV2.S at low or high dose, single or two shots; several received placebo; per-sample allocation not given. Day 63 after the first vaccine or placebo injection was the time point for sampling.

The receptor comes from a person aged 18-65 years who received the Ad26.COV2.S COVID-19 vaccine or a placebo. The sample consisted of peripheral blood, taken in a trial of Ad26.COV2.S vaccine versus placebo. The rearrangement joins TRBV3-1 (or the pseudogene TRBV3-2) to TRBJ2-4; TRBD1 agrees at 8 bases. CDR3 sequence: CASISSTGVGIQYF. CDR3 DNA sequence: TGTGCCAGCATCTCGTCGACAGGGGTAGGCATTCAGTACTTC.